The sequence of this T cell receptor (beta chain) was determined in a study of T cells in Graves' hyperthyroidism and ophthalmopathy. Study conclusions and caveats: Most thyroid-expanded clonotypes above 0.001 were also found in blood. In simple terms, a model built on 13 V-J features told ophthalmopathy apart from stable hyperthyroidism.

The ends lost 3 bases at V and 6 bases at J; junction bases unmatched: 11. Germline V lookup: CDR1 DFQATT, CDR2 SNEGSKA (reference sequence). The CDR3 is 15 residues long. TCR beta CDR3 regions were amplified from RNA transcripts. Researchers ran a first-round RT-PCR on the TCR CDR3 using the HTBI primer set. One entry per CDR3 protein, called by TCRdb with MiXCR from the multiplex PCR reads. The top ten clones hold over 45% of a sample with around 290,000 distinct CDR3 sequences, 15% to 20% of them seen once. This clonotype was seen ten or more times. As yet, its antigen is unknown. Each person with ophthalmopathy scored at least 3 on the Clinical Activity Score, reached NOSPECS grade 4 or higher, and had been ill under 3 months. PBMCs were derived from 9.5 to 10 ml fresh peripheral blood.

This chain uses TRBV20-1 with TRBJ2-3; 8 bases match TRBD1. Source material: blood. This receptor was identified in a woman aged 55-75 years with Graves' ophthalmopathy. The CDR3 nucleotides are TGCAGTGCTAGGAACGCCCTACAGGGGGGCGATACGCAGTATTTT. As protein: CSARNALQGGDTQYF.